The present TCR beta chain was sequenced within a study of Ad26.COV2.S vaccination and SARS-CoV-2 variants. CDR3 length: 14 amino acids. V was trimmed by 1 base and J by 1 base, leaving 7 bases between them. Germline V gives CDR1 SGHTA, CDR2 FQGNSA. Regarding the study as a whole: Vaccinees showed greater spike-specific TCR breadth than placebo recipients. Estimates derived from TCR breadth and depth analyses may have underestimated total T cell responses. Whether participants received vaccine or placebo, their non-spike TCR breadth was similar. Spike-specific CD8+ and CD4+ T cell responses reportedly showed substantial breadth after vaccination.

With respect to this clone: Its antigen remains unidentified.

Assay used: immunoSEQ multiplex PCR; TCRdb lists only in-frame clones, some missing. The sample yields roughly 100,000 clones, over 60% seen once. This material consisted of peripheral blood, taken after recovery from COVID-19. The receptor comes from a human donor who had recovered from COVID-19. The chain recombines TRBV7-2 with TRBJ1-1, with D possibly matching TRBD1 (6 bases). CDR3 sequence reads: CASSLEGENTEAFF. CDR3 DNA: TGTGCCAGCAGCTTAGAGGGGGAGAACACTGAAGCTTTCTTT.